A selection of T cell receptor beta chains follows, all from one sample in a study of T cell responses to AZD1222 COVID-19 vaccine. Clones were read by immunoSEQ multiplex PCR, and TCRdb kept only the in-frame ones, dropping some. The data contain roughly 150,000 clones, 91% of them singletons. This sample comprised peripheral blood, obtained on day 0 of AZD1222 vaccination. All receptors derive from an adult in good health. Each CDR3 is given with its conserved first and last residue. A D gene is named only where the DNA matches it firmly. A clone size is listed for some rows: how often the clone was seen (once, few, many), or a class if it is expanded.

TRBJ1-5,TRBV28,TRBD1,-,CASSSGDRGVNQPQHF,TGTGCCAGCAGCTCCGGAGACAGGGGAGTTAATCAGCCCCAGCATTTT
TRBJ1-4,TRBV27,-,-,CASSIQTNEKLFF,TGTGCCAGCAGCATACAGACTAATGAAAAACTGTTTTTT
TRBJ1-5,TRBV28,TRBD1,-,CASSLFPFLSGQGACQPQHF,TGTGCCAGCAGTTTATTCCCTTTTCTCTCCGGACAGGGGGCATGTCAGCCCCAGCATTTT
TRBJ2-3,TRBV20-1,-,-,CSAPLVGTQYF,TGCAGTGCCCCTCTAGTTGGTACGCAGTATTTT
TRBJ2-1,TRBV5-1,TRBD1,-,CASSFGTGGNEQFF,TGCGCCAGCAGCTTTGGGACAGGGGGCAATGAGCAGTTCTTC
TRBJ1-6,TRBV27,-,-,CASSVTGLGNSPLHF,TGTGCCAGCAGCGTTACAGGGTTGGGTAATTCACCCCTCCACTTT
TRBJ2-3,TRBV4-3,TRBD2,-,CASSPIGTSGPSTDTQYF,TGCGCCAGCAGCCCTATCGGGACTAGCGGACCTAGCACAGATACGCAGTATTTT
TRBJ2-7,TRBV7-9,-,-,CASSLALTTYEQYF,TGTGCCAGCAGCTTAGCTCTTACCACCTACGAGCAGTACTTC
TRBJ1-6,TRBV6-5,-,once,CASSYKAEGALHF,TGTGCCAGCAGTTATAAGGCGGAGGGGGCCCTCCACTTT
TRBJ2-7,TRBV7-2,TRBD2,once,CASSLDSGSYEQYF,TGTGCCAGCAGCTTAGATAGCGGGTCCTACGAGCAGTACTTC
TRBJ1-6,TRBV12-3/TRBV12-4,-,-,CASSLGVSPLHF,TGTGCCAGCAGTTTGGGGGTGTCACCCCTCCACTTT
TRBJ2-1,TRBV7-8,-,-,CASSLGAFGSYNEQFF,TGTGCCAGCAGCTTAGGGGCCTTCGGCTCCTACAATGAGCAGTTCTTC
TRBJ1-2,TRBV4-1,-,-,CASSQGATAYGYTF,TGCGCCAGCAGCCAAGGGGCGACGGCCTATGGCTACACCTTC
TRBJ2-3,TRBV28,-,-,CASRSRSPGLGPSPTDTQYF,TGTGCCAGCAGATCTCGTTCCCCGGGACTTGGTCCTTCCCCCACAGATACGCAGTATTTT
TRBJ1-2,TRBV6-1,TRBD1,-,CASSEAAGGQGYTF,TGTGCCAGCAGTGAAGCTGCAGGGGGCCAAGGCTACACCTTC
TRBJ1-1,TRBV11-2,-,-,CASSPGGEWTEAFF,TGTGCCAGCAGCCCCGGTGGAGAATGGACTGAAGCTTTCTTT
TRBJ1-2,TRBV5-5,TRBD1,-,CASSFTGGINYGYTF,TGTGCCAGCAGCTTCACAGGGGGGATCAACTATGGCTACACCTTC
TRBJ1-6,TRBV2,-,-,CASSEFGGYSPLHF,TGTGCCAGCAGTGAATTTGGGGGCTATTCACCCCTCCACTTT
TRBJ2-2,TRBV18,TRBD2,-,CASSPETSGSGELFF,TGTGCCAGCTCACCGGAGACTAGCGGGAGTGGGGAGCTGTTTTTT
TRBJ1-2,TRBV29-1,-,-,CSVGTAGGGYTF,TGCAGCGTTGGGACAGCGGGAGGGGGCTACACCTTC
TRBJ2-2,TRBV4-3,-,-,CASSQEWGIGELFF,TGCGCCAGCAGCCAAGAATGGGGAATCGGGGAGCTGTTTTTT
TRBJ1-4,TRBV28,-,few,CASSSYSAGNEKLFF,TGTGCCAGCAGCTCTTACAGTGCCGGGAATGAAAAACTGTTTTTT
TRBJ2-7,TRBV5-1,-,-,CASRKLRDPVSYEQYF,TGCGCCAGCCGCAAGCTACGGGACCCAGTATCTTACGAGCAGTACTTC
TRBJ1-1,TRBV25-1,TRBD1,-,CASSGEKTGDNTEAFF,TGTGCCAGCAGTGGGGAAAAGACAGGGGATAACACTGAAGCTTTCTTT
TRBJ1-1,TRBV2,-,-,CASSEDRAPAEAFF,TGTGCCAGCAGTGAAGACAGGGCCCCTGCTGAAGCTTTCTTT
TRBJ2-7,TRBV13,-,-,CASSHRDTYEQYF,TGTGCCAGCAGCCACCGGGATACGTACGAGCAGTACTTC
TRBJ2-3,TRBV11-2,TRBD2,-,CASSLGGRLAGTDTQYF,TGTGCCAGCAGCTTGGGAGGAAGACTAGCGGGGACAGATACGCAGTATTTT
TRBJ2-1,TRBV10-3,TRBD2,-,CAMGLAGGNEQFF,TGTGCCATGGGACTAGCGGGAGGTAATGAGCAGTTCTTC
TRBJ2-7,TRBV28,TRBD1,-,CASSSGQEAKEQYF,TGTGCCAGCAGTTCTGGACAGGAGGCGAAAGAGCAGTACTTC
TRBJ2-7,TRBV7-2,-,-,CASSLVSGAEAYEQYF,TGTGCCAGCAGCTTAGTCTCGGGAGCCGAAGCCTACGAGCAGTACTTC
TRBJ2-2,TRBV7-3,TRBD2,-,CASSSGLANGELFF,TGTGCCAGCAGCTCGGGACTAGCGAACGGGGAGCTGTTTTTT
TRBJ2-3,TRBV19,-,-,CASSIRREITDTQYF,TGTGCCAGTAGTATAAGGAGGGAGATCACAGATACGCAGTATTTT
TRBJ2-7,TRBV6-2/TRBV6-3,TRBD2,-,CASSYSLAGGPGEQYF,TGTGCCAGCAGTTACTCGCTAGCGGGAGGGCCTGGGGAGCAGTACTTC
TRBJ2-2,TRBV6-5,-,-,CASSYMVGGELFF,TGTGCCAGCAGTTACATGGTTGGCGGGGAGCTGTTTTTT
TRBJ2-7,TRBV4-3,-,few,CASSQDKGPREQYF,TGCGCCAGCAGCCAAGATAAGGGTCCCAGGGAGCAGTACTTC
TRBJ2-7,TRBV6-5,TRBD1,-,CASRVGDRVYEQYF,TGTGCCAGCAGAGTAGGGGACAGGGTCTACGAGCAGTACTTC
TRBJ2-5,TRBV24-1,-,few,CATSGSLLETQYF,TGTGCCACCAGTGGATCATTATTGGAGACCCAGTACTTC
TRBJ2-1,TRBV25-1,-,-,CASSDGGVSNEQFF,TGTGCCAGCAGTGACGGAGGGGTTTCCAATGAGCAGTTCTTC
TRBJ2-5,TRBV6-6,TRBD1,-,CASSHRDRGWKETQYF,TGTGCCAGCAGTCACCGGGACAGGGGTTGGAAAGAGACCCAGTACTTC